One and the same sample provided the 17 T cell receptor beta chains below, sequenced in a study of shared T cell receptors in the human thymus. The protocol was immunoSEQ multiplex PCR, while the TCRdb copy is restricted to in-frame clones and leaves out a portion. The sample holds 500,000 to 750,000 clones, approximately 87% seen once. This sample was shared with a second study, whose subject was human thymus T cells.

The sample consisted of thymocytes. These receptors all stem from a boy under two years old with a congenital heart defect.

The chain uses TRBV27 and TRBJ1-5; D is unclear. CDR1 and CDR2 from the germline V gene are MNHEY and SMNVEV (reference sequence). V was shortened by 2 bases and J by 6 bases, with 8 bases between the two germline ends. The CDR3 is made up of 13 amino acids. CDR3 DNA: TGTGCCAGCAGTTTAACGGGGAGTCAGCCCCAGCATTTT. Translating gives CASSLTGSQPQHF.

The rearrangement joins TRBV14 to TRBJ2-1, with 8 bases matching TRBD2. Trimming took 1 base from V and 5 from J; bases not matched to a gene: 4. CDR1 and CDR2 (germline): SGHDN, FVKESK. The CDR3 is made up of 15 amino acids. The CDR3 nucleotides read TGTGCCAGCAGCCAAGGAGCGGGAGAGCACAATGAGCAGTTCTTC. Protein: CASSQGAGEHNEQFF. Complete variable domain (other parts from reference TRBV14 and TRBJ2-1): EAGVTQFPSHSVIEKGQTVTLRCDPISGHDNLYWYRRVMGKEIKFLLHFVKESKQDESGMPNNRFLAERTGGTYSTLKVQPAELEDSGVYFCASSQGAGEHNEQFFGPGTRLTVL.

This clone was seen once. The V call is TRBV7-9, the J call TRBJ1-2; D remains ambiguous. Germline V gene sequence: CDR1 SEHNR, CDR2 FQNEAQ (reference sequence). The V end lost 1 base, the J end lost 7 bases, and 10 bases lay between the germline ends. The CDR3 consists of 13 residues. The CDR3 DNA reads TGTGCCAGCAGCTTAGTGAGAGGGCTTGGCTACACCTTC. Its protein is CASSLVRGLGYTF. The full variable domain, completed using reference TRBV7-9 and TRBJ1-2, is DTGVSQNPRHKITKRGQNVTFRCDPISEHNRLYWYRQTLGQGPEFLTYFQNEAQLEKSRLLSDRFSAERPKGSFSTLEIQRTEQGDSAMYLCASSLVRGLGYTFGSGTRLTVV.

The chain is built from TRBV6-6 and TRBJ2-2, with TRBD2 matching 8 bases. CDR1 and CDR2 from the germline V gene are MNHNY and SVGAGI (reference sequence). Unmatched junction bases numbered 8, after V lost 4 bases and J lost 7 bases. The CDR3 spans 15 residues. CDR3 sequence: CASSSAGRADGELFF. Here the CDR3 DNA reads TGTGCCAGCAGTTCGGCCGGGAGGGCCGACGGGGAGCTGTTTTTT.

The genes are TRBV27 and TRBJ2-7; D is possibly TRBD1 (6 bases). Germline lookup yields CDR1 MNHEY and CDR2 SMNVEV (reference sequence). The CDR3 extends over 14 amino acids. The V and J ends lost 1 base and 0 bases respectively, with 7 bases between them. The CDR3 loop is CASSLYRASYEQYF. The CDR3 DNA sequence: TGTGCCAGCAGTTTATACAGGGCCTCCTACGAGCAGTACTTC.

The chain joins TRBV18 to TRBJ2-3; 7 bases are a match to TRBD1. The V gene end was trimmed by 0 bases and the J gene end by 2 bases; junction bases not matched to a gene: 5. Per the germline V gene, CDR1 is KGHSH and CDR2 is LQKENI. CDR3 length: 16 amino acids. The CDR3: CASSPPRTGDTDTQYF. CDR3 sequence (DNA): TGTGCCAGCTCACCACCTCGGACAGGAGACACAGATACGCAGTATTTT.

V is TRBV1 and J is TRBJ2-7; TRBD1 is the table's D call, not checked against the DNA. TRBV1 is tagged as a pseudogene. CDR3 length: 14 amino acids. The CDR3, as DNA: TGCACCAGTGCCCCCGAGGGGGCGGCCTACGAGCAGTACTTC. Translating it yields CTSAPEGAAYEQYF.

The chain recombines TRBV2 with TRBJ2-7, with TRBD2 matching over 9 bases. V dropped 0 bases and J dropped 2; count of bases not matched to a gene: 5. The CDR3 is 16 amino acids. In germline, CDR1 is SNHLY, CDR2 FYNNEI. DNA for the CDR3: TGTGCCAGCAGTGAAGCTCTAGCGGGGCACACCTACGAGCAGTACTTC. This encodes CASSEALAGHTYEQYF.

The rearrangement uses TRBV30 and TRBJ1-2; TRBD1 matches 10 bases. Per the germline V gene, CDR1 is GTSNPN and CDR2 is SVGIG (reference sequence). The trim removed 4 bases at V and 8 bases at J, leaving 7 bases unmatched. This CDR3 contains 13 residues. DNA for the CDR3: TGTGCCTGGAAGACAGGGGGCAACTCGGGCTACACCTTC. This translates into CAWKTGGNSGYTF.

This clone was seen a few times. V is TRBV27 and J is TRBJ2-7; 8 positions agree with TRBD1. With V trimmed by 5 bases and J by 6 bases, 9 bases remained unmatched. This CDR3 has 14 amino acids. The germline V gene encodes CDR1 MNHEY and CDR2 SMNVEV (reference sequence). The CDR3 DNA reads as TGTGCCAGCAGTCCAGGGGGCGATTCCGGCGAGCAGTACTTC. Residues: CASSPGGDSGEQYF.

The chain links TRBV7-9 to TRBJ1-5; 7 positions match TRBD1. Trimming took 2 bases from V and 4 from J; bases not matched to a gene: 11. This CDR3 has 17 residues. Germline lookup yields CDR1 SEHNR and CDR2 FQNEAQ (reference sequence). The CDR3 DNA reads as TGTGCCAGCAGCTTATCCTACACGGGACAGAAAAATCAGCCCCAGCATTTT. Amino acid sequence: CASSLSYTGQKNQPQHF.

The chain couples TRBV18 to TRBJ1-2; D gene unclear. The CDR3 spans 12 residues. Trimming took 8 bases from V and 5 from J, leaving 12 bases between them. Germline CDR1 KGHSH, CDR2 LQKENI. The CDR3: CASPLEGYGYTF. CDR3 bases: TGTGCCAGCCCGCTCGAGGGATATGGCTACACCTTC.

This sequence joins TRBV14 and TRBJ2-6; 7 positions agree with TRBD1. V shed 0 bases and J 0 bases; nucleotides not matched to a gene: 14. Looked up from germline, CDR1 is SGHDN and CDR2 is FVKESK. This CDR3 has 21 residues. The CDR3 here is CASSQDWGQFGSDSGANVLTF. For the CDR3, the DNA is TGTGCCAGCAGCCAAGATTGGGGACAGTTCGGGTCGGACTCTGGGGCCAACGTCCTGACTTTC.

V gene TRBV11-2 combines with J gene TRBJ2-1, with TRBD2 matching over 8 bases. V shed 1 base, J shed 10 bases, and the junction held 9 bases outside the gene matches. The CDR3 loop spans 15 amino acids. Germline V CDR1 and CDR2: SGHAT, FQNNGV. The CDR3 is CASSLGSPAGDEQFF. CDR3 sequence (DNA): TGTGCCAGCAGCTTAGGATCCCCAGCGGGGGACGAGCAGTTCTTC.

The rearrangement uses TRBV7-2 and TRBJ2-7; 9 positions match TRBD1. The V and J ends lost 2 bases and 7 bases, in that order; junction bases with no gene match: 9. This CDR3 region has 15 residues. Germline lookup yields CDR1 SGHTA and CDR2 FQGNSA. The CDR3 DNA is TGTGCCAGCAGCTTAATCTGGGGACAGGGTGAAGAGCAGTACTTC. Translating it yields CASSLIWGQGEEQYF. The full variable domain, with the rest looked up from reference TRBV7-2 and TRBJ2-7, is GAGVSQSPSNKVTEKGKDVELRCDPISGHTALYWYRQSLGQGLEFLIYFQGNSAPDKSGLPSDRFSAERTGGSVSTLTIQRTQQEDSAVYLCASSLIWGQGEEQYFGPGTRLTVT.

The chain joins TRBV27 to TRBJ2-2, with 10 positions matching TRBD1. This CDR3 is built from 16 residues. V was clipped by 2 bases and J by 5 bases; unmatched bases: 5. The germline CDR1 and CDR2 sequences are MNHEY and SMNVEV (reference sequence). DNA of the CDR3: TGTGCCAGCAGTTTAGTCTGGGGACAGGGGACCGGGGAGCTGTTTTTT. Amino acid sequence: CASSLVWGQGTGELFF.

CDR3 nucleotide sequence: TGTGCTAGTGGCCGGGGTAGTCTAAAATACAATGAGCAGTTCTTC. It specifies CASGRGSLKYNEQFF. This chain uses TRBV12-5 with TRBJ2-1, with D tentatively TRBD2 (5 bases). CDR1 and CDR2 (germline): LGHNT, FRNRAP. The CDR3 spans 15 residues. V lost 6 bases, J lost 4 bases, and 16 bases lay in between.